Presented here are 20 T cell receptor beta chains from one specimen sequenced in a study of cytomegalovirus exposure and HLA in healthy donors. PCR amplification relied on 60 Vbeta primers (plus 13 Jbeta primers). The repertoire was sequenced with immunoSEQ multiplex PCR; TCRdb's copy has only in-frame clones and lacks some. Here the sample spans some 120,000 clones, roughly 8.6% being singletons. The sequenced material came from PBMCs. These receptors originate from a woman aged 40 to 50 in good health and CMV-seropositive.

This clone was detected only a few times. The V gene is TRBV6-1, the J gene TRBJ1-1; 8 bases are a match to TRBD1. CDR3 length equals 15 residues. From germline, CDR1 is MNHNS and CDR2 SASEGT. V shed 7 bases and J 1 base; nucleotides not matched to a gene: 8. CDR3 nucleotide sequence: TGTGCCAGCATCCCCCGGGACAGGCAGAACACTGAAGCTTTCTTT. The encoded protein is CASIPRDRQNTEAFF.

The chain has TRBV11-1 and TRBJ2-7, with TRBD1 matching 8 bases. Germline lookup yields CDR1 SGHAT and CDR2 FQDESV (reference sequence). The CDR3 extends over 13 amino acids. V was clipped by 4 bases and J by 4 bases; unmatched bases: 3. Written as DNA, the CDR3 is TGTGCCAGCAGCTCACAGGGGGAGTACGAGCAGTACTTC. It translates to CASSSQGEYEQYF.

This clone was recorded a few times. This chain links TRBV28 with TRBJ2-3; maybe TRBD2 (6 bases). The CDR3 length is 18 residues. The germline gives CDR1 MDHEN, CDR2 SYDVKM. V shed 2 bases and J shed 1 base, with 19 bases lying between them. The CDR3 DNA reads TGTGCCAGCAGTTTACCCACAACTGCGGGGATCCGCACAGATACGCAGTATTTT. Its translation is CASSLPTTAGIRTDTQYF.

This clone was seen a handful of times. The V and J genes are TRBV6-5 and TRBJ1-2, with D tentatively TRBD1 (5 bases). The V gene lost 2 bases and the J gene lost 2 bases, with 15 bases spanning the gap. CDR3 size: 16 residues. Germline assignment: CDR1 MNHEY and CDR2 SVGAGI. The CDR3 sequence: CASSYVSGGSNYGYTF. The CDR3 DNA follows: TGTGCCAGCAGTTACGTCTCGGGGGGTTCCAACTATGGCTACACCTTC.

The chain is built from TRBV28 and TRBJ2-7; perhaps TRBD1 as D (5 bases). The CDR3 is made up of 14 amino acids. V was pared by 3 bases and J by 1 base, with 10 bases between. Germline values: CDR1 MDHEN, CDR2 SYDVKM. DNA for the CDR3: TGTGCCAGCAGTTTTCTGGCAGGGTCCTACGAGCAGTACTTC. As protein: CASSFLAGSYEQYF.

V gene TRBV28 combines with J gene TRBJ1-2, with D perhaps matching TRBD1 (6 bases). In germline, CDR1 is MDHEN, CDR2 SYDVKM. The CDR3 is 14 residues long. V was trimmed by 8 bases and J by 5 bases, leaving 18 bases between them. The CDR3 protein is CASSTPGQTYGYTF. CDR3 in DNA: TGTGCCAGCTCGACACCGGGACAAACTTATGGCTACACCTTC.

The sample holds a few counts of this clone. The genes are TRBV11-2 and TRBJ1-4; no reliable D call. The germline V gene encodes CDR1 SGHAT and CDR2 FQNNGV. The CDR3 runs to 14 residues. V shed 2 bases and J shed 4 bases, with 8 bases lying between them. DNA for the CDR3: TGTGCCAGCAGCTTACGTGGCCTTAATGAAAAACTGTTTTTT. Its translation is CASSLRGLNEKLFF.

The table lists this clone with a few counts. CDR3 sequence (DNA): TGCGCCAGCAGCCAAGGGTATACAGGCGGCAATCAGCCCCAGCATTTT. It codes for CASSQGYTGGNQPQHF. The gene calls are TRBV4-1 and TRBJ1-5, with D possibly TRBD1 on 5 matching bases. This CDR3 is built from 16 residues. V shed 1 base and J shed 2 bases, with 12 bases lying between them. Looked up from germline, CDR1 is MGHRA and CDR2 is YSYEKL.

This clone was detected a few times. V is TRBV6-5 and J is TRBJ1-2; 9 nucleotides agree with TRBD1. This CDR3 is built from 13 residues. Germline V lookup: CDR1 MNHEY, CDR2 SVGAGI. V lost 6 bases to trimming and J lost 6 bases; unmatched junction nucleotides: 5. The CDR3 reads CASSQTGGHGYTF. The CDR3, as DNA: TGTGCCAGCAGCCAAACAGGGGGCCATGGCTACACCTTC.

There are a few counts of this clone. The V gene is TRBV27, the J gene TRBJ1-2; 10 bases line up with TRBD1. Germline V gene sequence: CDR1 MNHEY, CDR2 SMNVEV (reference sequence). CDR3 length: 18 residues. Unmatched junction bases numbered 11, after V lost 1 base and J lost 3 bases. For the CDR3, the DNA is TGTGCCAGCAGTTTATATCCCCCGGGACAGGGGTACGACTATGGCTACACCTTC. It specifies CASSLYPPGQGYDYGYTF.

The chain has TRBV28 and TRBJ1-1; D remains ambiguous. The CDR3 loop spans 11 amino acids. V lost 2 bases to trimming and J lost 10 bases, with 8 bases between them. The V gene's germline CDR1 is MDHEN and CDR2 SYDVKM. In DNA form, the CDR3 reads TGTGCCAGCAGTTTAAGCCGTGCAGCTTTCTTT. Its translation: CASSLSRAAFF.

This clone was picked up a small number of times. This sequence joins TRBV13 and TRBJ1-1; maybe TRBD1 (6 bases). The CDR3 has 14 amino acids. Germline CDR1 and CDR2: PRHDT and FYEKMQ (reference sequence). V shed 3 bases and J shed 1 base, with 9 bases lying between them. The CDR3 here is CASSLTDRNTEAFF. The CDR3 DNA reads as TGTGCCAGCAGCTTGACGGACAGGAACACTGAAGCTTTCTTT.

J is TRBJ2-1 and V is TRBV5-1; D not resolved. The V gene's germline CDR1 is SGHRS and CDR2 YFSETQ. V was pared by 1 base and J by 6 bases, with 14 bases between. The CDR3 contains 15 residues. This CDR3 reads CASSLSPTPGNEQFF. CDR3 in DNA: TGCGCCAGCAGCTTGAGCCCTACCCCCGGCAATGAGCAGTTCTTC.

This clone was counted a few times. This sequence joins TRBV2 and TRBJ2-7, with TRBD1 matching over 9 bases. The CDR3 loop spans 15 amino acids. Germline V gene sequence: CDR1 SNHLY, CDR2 FYNNEI. J lost 7 bases, V lost 5 bases, and 12 bases had no gene match. CDR3 amino acids: CASSSQGQGIGEQYF. The DNA of the CDR3 is TGTGCCAGCAGTTCCCAGGGACAGGGAATAGGGGAGCAGTACTTC.

In this sample, this clone turned up a few times. The chain joins TRBV7-9 to TRBJ2-2; 9 bases line up with TRBD2. V trimming: 5 bases; J trimming: 6 bases; junction bases outside the gene matches: 10. Germline loops: CDR1 SEHNR, CDR2 FQNEAQ (reference sequence). The CDR3 is 16 amino acids. The CDR3 sequence is CASSPGAGGPAGELFF. The CDR3 nucleotides are TGTGCCAGCAGCCCCGGCGCGGGGGGGCCTGCCGGGGAGCTGTTTTTT.

This clone came up a few times. The rearrangement joins TRBV5-6 to TRBJ1-2; D not certain. This CDR3 spans 13 amino acids. Trimming took 2 bases from V and 2 from J, leaving 7 bases between them. CDR1 is SGHDT and CDR2 is YYEEEE in the germline V gene. The CDR3 DNA follows: TGTGCCAGCAGCTTAGGGAGGAACTATGGCTACACCTTC. Amino acid sequence: CASSLGRNYGYTF.

J is TRBJ2-7 and V is TRBV19, with D maybe TRBD1 (5 bases). Germline loops: CDR1 LNHDA, CDR2 SQIVND (reference sequence). The V end lost 7 bases, the J end lost 1 base, and 11 bases lay between the germline ends. This CDR3 has 13 residues. Written as DNA, the CDR3 is TGTGCCAGTAAGACCAGGGAATCCTACGAGCAGTACTTC. It encodes CASKTRESYEQYF.

This clone was seen a few times. The chain recombines TRBV6-6 with TRBJ1-3, with 7 bases aligning to TRBD1. This CDR3 contains 13 residues. Germline trimming cut 6 bases from V and 3 bases from J; bases unmatched to any gene: 2. From germline, CDR1 is MNHNY and CDR2 SVGAGI (reference sequence). DNA of the CDR3: TGTGCCAGCAGCCGGGACAGTGGAAACACCATATATTTT. Its protein product is CASSRDSGNTIYF.

The rearrangement joins TRBV7-2 to TRBJ1-1; possibly TRBD1 for D (5 bases). CDR3 size: 14 residues. With 5 bases removed from V and 1 base from J, the gap between germline ends came to 11 bases. CDR1 and CDR2 (germline): SGHTA, FQGNSA. CDR3 region: CASSPPDRNTEAFF. CDR3 nucleotides: TGTGCCAGCAGCCCTCCCGACAGGAACACTGAAGCTTTCTTT.

The chain joins TRBV5-1 to TRBJ2-2; tentative D call: TRBD1 (5 bases). The CDR3 loop spans 16 amino acids. Between the trimmed V and J ends, which lost 5 bases and 0 bases, there was a span of 14 bases. CDR1 and CDR2 from the germline V gene are SGHRS and YFSETQ. CDR3 sequence (DNA): TGCGCCAGCAGTCAAAGACAGACCACGAACACCGGGGAGCTGTTTTTT. It specifies CASSQRQTTNTGELFF.